The 13 T cell receptor beta chains presented below share a single source sample, sequenced in a study of T cells in Graves' hyperthyroidism and ophthalmopathy (dated by TCRdb to about 2019). The library was built by means of multiplex PCR. The run used an Illumina HiSeq 2000. Amplification of TCR beta CDR3 regions was carried out from RNA transcripts. The first round of RT-PCR for the TCR CDR3 was performed with the HTBI primer set and the Qiagen OneStep RT-PCR kit. In-frame beta chains were kept once TCRdb had trimmed the public reads at Q25 with fastp and called clones with MiXCR. Every CDR3 protein is listed once, alongside the most common genes and DNA of its rows. Recorded for this sample are about 570,000 distinct CDR3 sequences; 40% to 55% of them occurred a single time. The ten largest clones add up to under 20% of the sample. Sample: peripheral blood or thyroid tissue (not recorded which). The receptors here all came from an adult woman with Graves' disease, either hyperthyroidism or ophthalmopathy (not recorded which).

This chain links TRBV7-9 with TRBJ2-7; possibly TRBD1 for D (6 bases). Trimming left V 1 base short and J 2 bases short, with 12 bases between. This CDR3 is 15 amino acids long. CDR1 and CDR2 (germline): SEHNR, FQNEAQ (reference sequence). The CDR3 here is CASSLGGHTPYEQYF. Here the CDR3 DNA reads TGTGCCAGCAGCTTAGGGGGACATACGCCCTACGAGCAGTACTTC.

Ten or more counts support this clonotype. The chain has TRBV15 and TRBJ1-2, with D hard to call. V was clipped by 0 bases and J by 8 bases, with 13 bases between them. The CDR3 extends over 14 amino acids. Germline loops: CDR1 LNHNV, CDR2 YYDKDF (reference sequence). The CDR3 loop reads CATSRDLGLRGYTF. The CDR3 region has the DNA TGTGCCACCAGCAGAGATCTAGGGCTCCGCGGCTACACCTTC.

This clonotype has only one observation. This chain links TRBV7-3 with TRBJ2-2; 7 bases are shared with TRBD1. Germline assignment: CDR1 SGHTA and CDR2 FQGTGA. The CDR3 has 14 amino acids. V lost 1 base, J lost 7 bases, and 3 bases stayed unmatched. CDR3 residues: CASSLNPGGGELFF. The CDR3 nucleotides read TGTGCCAGCAGCTTAAATCCAGGGGGCGGGGAGCTGTTTTTT.

The rearrangement uses TRBV12-3 or TRBV12-4 and TRBJ2-5; D remains ambiguous. V gave up 3 bases and J gave up 7 bases, with 6 bases separating them. CDR3 length: 11 amino acids. CDR3 bases: TGTGCCAGCAGTTTGTGGAGGACCCAGTACTTC. Its protein product is CASSLWRTQYF.

V and J are TRBV7-2 and TRBJ2-7, with D perhaps matching TRBD1 (6 bases). The germline gives CDR1 SGHTA, CDR2 FQGNSA. The CDR3 covers 15 residues. The germline V and J ends were trimmed by 5 bases and 0 bases, with 14 bases remaining between them. The CDR3 sequence: CASSLDSDSSYEQYF. CDR3 nucleotide sequence: TGTGCCAGCAGCCTGGACAGCGATAGCTCCTACGAGCAGTACTTC.

This clonotype was counted at least ten times. The chain is built from TRBV14 and TRBJ2-7; TRBD2 agrees at 7 bases. Germline trimming cut 1 base from V and 7 bases from J; bases unmatched to any gene: 10. Germline CDR1 reads SGHDN; CDR2 reads FVKESK. The length of the CDR3 is 15 residues. CDR3 coding DNA: TGTGCCAGCAGCCAAGGTCTAGCGGCCACGAGTGAGCAGTACTTC. It yields the protein CASSQGLAATSEQYF.

This clonotype has at least ten counts. V usage is TRBV25-1 and J usage is TRBJ2-2; D possibly corresponds to TRBD2 (5 bases). Trimming took off 6 bases at V and 0 bases at J, with 11 bases between the two ends. Per germline, CDR1 MGHDK and CDR2 SYGVNS. The CDR3 loop spans 15 amino acids. CDR3 sequence (DNA): TGTGCCAGCAGCCCGCTCGGGGCGAACACCGGGGAGCTGTTTTTT. Translated, it gives CASSPLGANTGELFF.

On this clonotype itself: Because the CDR3's place on the DNA is in doubt, the DNA is left out and the CDR3 is given as listed by TCRdb. The gene calls are TRBV7-3 and TRBJ2-5; the table's D call of TRBD1 was not tested on the DNA. Germline CDR1 and CDR2: SGHTA and FQGTGA. Both ends counted, the CDR3 spans 21 residues. The CDR3 loop reads CASSPEGANYGYTFGSGTQYF.

The CDR3 nucleotides are TGTGCCAGCAGCTCCCGGGAGGCCACCTACGAGCAGTACTTC. This translates into CASSSREATYEQYF. The chain employs TRBV7-9 and TRBJ2-7, with 7 bases that match TRBD2. V lost 4 bases, J lost 2 bases, and 5 bases stayed unmatched. Germline CDR1 SEHNR, CDR2 FQNEAQ (reference sequence). The CDR3 loop spans 14 amino acids.

The rearrangement joins TRBV6-4 to TRBJ1-1; possible D gene TRBD1, 6 bases. The V gene's germline CDR1 is MRHNA and CDR2 SNTAGT. Trimming removed 2 bases at V and 0 bases at J, with 10 bases between. The CDR3 is 15 amino acids. DNA for the CDR3: TGTGCCAGCAGTGACCGGGACACCATGAACACTGAAGCTTTCTTT. The encoded protein is CASSDRDTMNTEAFF.

This clonotype was seen ten or more times. V is TRBV12-3 or TRBV12-4 and J is TRBJ2-5; D ambiguous. Deletions cut 5 bases from V and 5 bases from J, with 15 bases between. There are 14 residues in the CDR3. CDR3 residues: CASSLDKSSETQYF. As DNA, the CDR3 is TGTGCCAGCAGTCTTGACAAGTCGAGCGAGACCCAGTACTTC.

In regard to this clonotype: An end of the junction does not agree with germline; a read error may underlie this. This chain uses TRBV5-4 with TRBJ1-1; a possible D gene is TRBD1 (6 bases). The CDR3 contains 14 residues. Germline CDR1 SGHNT, CDR2 YYREEE (reference sequence). Here the CDR3 DNA reads TGTGCCAGCAGCTTAGGGACAACTCCTAATCAGCGGGTCTTT. Its protein is CASSLGTTPNQRVF.

This clonotype was found a few times. CDR3 sequence reads: CAWGTGRYYEQYF. The CDR3 nucleotides read TGTGCCTGGGGGACAGGGAGGTACTACGAGCAGTACTTC. The V call is TRBV30, the J call TRBJ2-7; 9 nucleotides line up with TRBD1. Germline V CDR1 and CDR2: GTSNPN, SVGIG (reference sequence). Trimming removed 5 bases from V and 3 bases from J; junction bases left unmatched: 5. The CDR3 totals 13 residues.